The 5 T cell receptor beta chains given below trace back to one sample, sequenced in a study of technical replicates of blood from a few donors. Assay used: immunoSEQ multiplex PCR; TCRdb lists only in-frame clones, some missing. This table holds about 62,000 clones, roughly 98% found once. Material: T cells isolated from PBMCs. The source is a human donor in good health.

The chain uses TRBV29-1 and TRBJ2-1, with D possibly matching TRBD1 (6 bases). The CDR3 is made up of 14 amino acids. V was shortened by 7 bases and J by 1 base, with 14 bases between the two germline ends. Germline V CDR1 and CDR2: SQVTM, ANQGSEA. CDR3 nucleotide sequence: TGCAGCGCCAGAGGGGGTACATCCTACAATGAGCAGTTCTTC. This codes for CSARGGTSYNEQFF.

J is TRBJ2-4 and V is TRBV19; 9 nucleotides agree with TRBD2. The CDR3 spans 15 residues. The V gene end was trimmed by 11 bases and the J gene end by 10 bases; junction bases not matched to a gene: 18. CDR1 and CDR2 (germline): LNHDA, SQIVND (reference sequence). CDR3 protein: CACNDPGTSRWIQYF. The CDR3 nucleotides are TGTGCCTGCAACGACCCCGGGACTAGCAGATGGATTCAGTACTTC.

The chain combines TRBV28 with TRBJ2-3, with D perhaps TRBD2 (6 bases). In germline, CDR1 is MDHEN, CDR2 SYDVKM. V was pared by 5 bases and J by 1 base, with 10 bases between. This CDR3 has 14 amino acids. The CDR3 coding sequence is TGTGCCAGCAGTCCGCGGGGTGGCACAGATACGCAGTATTTT. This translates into CASSPRGGTDTQYF.

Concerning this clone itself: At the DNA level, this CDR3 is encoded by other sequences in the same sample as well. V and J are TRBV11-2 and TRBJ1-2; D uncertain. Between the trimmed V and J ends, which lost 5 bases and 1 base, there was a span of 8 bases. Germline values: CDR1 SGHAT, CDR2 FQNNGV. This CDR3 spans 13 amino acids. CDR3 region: CASSPYSNYGYTF. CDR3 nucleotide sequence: TGTGCCAGCAGCCCGTACAGTAACTATGGCTACACCTTC.

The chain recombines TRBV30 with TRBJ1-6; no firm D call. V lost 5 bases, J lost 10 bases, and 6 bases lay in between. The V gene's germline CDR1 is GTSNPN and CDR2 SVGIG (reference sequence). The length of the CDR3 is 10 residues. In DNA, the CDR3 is TGTGCCTGGGGGAGATCACCCCTCCACTTT. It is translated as CAWGRSPLHF.